Listed here are 13 T cell receptor beta chains from one sample, sequenced in a study of shared clonotypes between healthy human individuals. The naive CD8 fraction comprised CD45RO-negative cells positively selected for CCR7 and excluded terminally differentiated effector memory CD45RA+ cells. Profiled with immunoSEQ multiplex PCR; TCRdb holds only in-frame clones, not every one. The sample lists roughly 1,800,000 clones, 85% to 95% occurring once. Source material: naive CD8+ T cells sorted from blood. The receptor set was obtained from a young man in good health.

CDR3 bases: TGTGCCACCAGCAGAGAGGGGGGGGCACGGGAGCAGTACTTC. Translation: CATSREGGAREQYF. The chain links TRBV15 to TRBJ2-7; D perhaps matches TRBD2 (7 bases). The germline V and J ends were trimmed by 0 bases and 7 bases, with 13 bases remaining between them. CDR1 and CDR2 (germline): LNHNV, YYDKDF (reference sequence). CDR3 length equals 14 residues.

The table lists this clone with a count of one. The chain has TRBV30 and TRBJ2-7; D remains ambiguous. Trimming shortened V by 5 bases and J by 4 bases, and 15 bases separated the two germline ends. CDR3 length: 13 residues. Germline assignment: CDR1 GTSNPN and CDR2 SVGIG (reference sequence). CDR3 DNA: TGTGCCTGGTGGCCCCTGGGTGGATACGAGCAGTACTTC. Residues: CAWWPLGGYEQYF.

The chain carries TRBV10-1 and TRBJ2-2; D perhaps matches TRBD1 (5 bases). CDR1 is WNHNN, CDR2 SYGVQD, per germline (reference sequence). Trimming cost V 6 bases and J 2 bases, with 10 bases left between them. This CDR3 region has 14 residues. The chain's CDR3 is CASRMGPNTGELFF. DNA for the CDR3: TGCGCCAGCAGGATGGGGCCCAACACCGGGGAGCTGTTTTTT.

Concerning this clone: Different DNA sequences within this sample yield the same CDR3. The CDR3 loop reads CASSPPGGLDEKLFF. The DNA for the CDR3 is TGTGCCAGCAGTCCCCCCGGGGGGCTGGATGAAAAACTGTTTTTT. The V gene is TRBV28, the J gene TRBJ1-4; TRBD1 might be the D (6 bases). CDR3 length: 15 residues. Germline V gives CDR1 MDHEN, CDR2 SYDVKM. V was clipped by 5 bases and J by 6 bases, with 16 bases between them.

The V call is TRBV11-2, the J call TRBJ2-7, with D possibly matching TRBD1 (6 bases). Germline V gives CDR1 SGHAT, CDR2 FQNNGV. This CDR3 comprises 16 residues. V was pared by 5 bases and J by 6 bases, with 23 bases between. In nucleotides, the CDR3 is TGTGCCAGCAGCACCGACCTGACAGGCCATCTAGTCGAGCAGTACTTC. It codes for CASSTDLTGHLVEQYF.

The chain employs TRBV9 and TRBJ1-4; D remains unclear. The CDR3 is 14 amino acids. Germline V gives CDR1 SGDLS, CDR2 YYNGEE. Trimming cost V 1 base and J 5 bases, with 9 bases left between them. The CDR3 sequence: CASSVPYVNEKLFF. CDR3 coding DNA: TGTGCCAGCAGCGTACCGTACGTCAATGAAAAACTGTTTTTT.

This clone occurred once. V usage is TRBV27 and J usage is TRBJ1-5, with D uncertain. The CDR3 totals 12 residues. Trimming removed 6 bases at V and 5 bases at J, with 8 bases between. From germline, CDR1 is MNHEY and CDR2 SMNVEV (reference sequence). The CDR3 is CASRTFDQPQHF. The CDR3 DNA reads as TGTGCCAGCAGAACATTCGATCAGCCCCAGCATTTT.

This clone was seen just once. The genes are TRBV4-3 and TRBJ2-5, with 9 bases lining up with TRBD1. This CDR3 is built from 19 residues. Trimming at V came to 1 base and at J to 1 base, leaving 13 bases not matched to a gene. Germline assignment: CDR1 LGHNA and CDR2 YSLEER. CDR3 nucleotide sequence: TGCGCCAGCAGCCAAGGAGACAGGGGGGACCTGCCGATCCAAGAGACCCAGTACTTC. Translating gives CASSQGDRGDLPIQETQYF.

This clone was detected only a few times. The sample has other DNA sequences that encode this CDR3 too. The rearrangement uses TRBV25-1 and TRBJ1-2; D remains ambiguous. The V end was cut by 2 bases, the J end by 5 bases, with 9 bases between. CDR1 and CDR2 (germline): MGHDK, SYGVNS. The CDR3 is made up of 13 amino acids. The CDR3 DNA reads TGTGCCAGCAGTGAAGGTACCGGATATGGCTACACCTTC. Translated: CASSEGTGYGYTF.

The chain has TRBV27 and TRBJ2-4; 7 bases line up with TRBD2. The CDR3 contains 14 residues. Germline lookup yields CDR1 MNHEY and CDR2 SMNVEV (reference sequence). The junction had 5 bases not matched to a gene; V was cut back by 1 base and J by 8 bases. CDR3 amino acids: CASSLFGGGDIQYF. DNA for the CDR3: TGTGCCAGCAGTTTATTCGGCGGGGGAGACATTCAGTACTTC.

The rearrangement links TRBV15 to TRBJ1-2; TRBD1 aligns across 7 bases. Germline V CDR1 and CDR2: LNHNV, YYDKDF (reference sequence). The CDR3 contains 14 residues. V lost 3 bases to trimming and J lost 6 bases; unmatched junction nucleotides: 7. The CDR3, as DNA: TGTGCCACCAGCAGTACAGGGGCTGGGAATGGCTACACCTTC. This translates into CATSSTGAGNGYTF.

CDR3 sequence: CASSITGQGPGTDTQYF. The CDR3 DNA follows: TGCGCCAGCAGCATAACGGGACAGGGCCCTGGGACAGATACGCAGTATTTT. The chain uses TRBV5-1 and TRBJ2-3; 9 nucleotides align to TRBD1. V shed 4 bases, J shed 3 bases, and the junction held 12 bases outside the gene matches. This CDR3 contains 17 residues. Germline assignment: CDR1 SGHRS and CDR2 YFSETQ.

V gene TRBV13 combines with J gene TRBJ2-1; weak D call: TRBD1 (6 bases). The germline V and J ends were trimmed by 4 bases and 8 bases, with 12 bases remaining between them. The CDR3 has 13 amino acids. Per germline, CDR1 PRHDT and CDR2 FYEKMQ (reference sequence). The DNA of the CDR3 is TGTGCCAGCAGCTCACTGGGACACTATGAGCAGTTCTTC. Protein product: CASSSLGHYEQFF.